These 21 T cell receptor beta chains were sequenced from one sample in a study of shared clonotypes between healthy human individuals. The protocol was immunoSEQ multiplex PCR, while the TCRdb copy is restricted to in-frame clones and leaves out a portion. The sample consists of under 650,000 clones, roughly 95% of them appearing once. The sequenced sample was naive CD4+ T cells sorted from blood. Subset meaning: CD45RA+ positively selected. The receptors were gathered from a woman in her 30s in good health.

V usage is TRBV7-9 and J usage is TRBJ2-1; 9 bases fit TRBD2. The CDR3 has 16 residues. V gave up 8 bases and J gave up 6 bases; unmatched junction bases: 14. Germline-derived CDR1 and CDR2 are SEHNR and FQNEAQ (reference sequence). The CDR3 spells CASCTNIAGERNEQFF. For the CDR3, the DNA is TGTGCCAGCTGCACGAATATAGCGGGAGAGCGCAATGAGCAGTTCTTC.

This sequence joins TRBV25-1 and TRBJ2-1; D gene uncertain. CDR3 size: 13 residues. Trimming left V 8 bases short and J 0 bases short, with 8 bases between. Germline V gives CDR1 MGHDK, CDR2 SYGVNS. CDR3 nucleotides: TGTGCCAGCGAACGGAGCTCCTACAATGAGCAGTTCTTC. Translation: CASERSSYNEQFF.

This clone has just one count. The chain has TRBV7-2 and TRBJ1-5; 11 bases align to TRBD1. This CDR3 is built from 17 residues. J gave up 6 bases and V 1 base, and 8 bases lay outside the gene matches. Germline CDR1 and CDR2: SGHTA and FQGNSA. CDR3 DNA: TGTGCCAGCAGCTTAGAGGGGACAGGGGGTTTTGGTCAGCCCCAGCATTTT. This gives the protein CASSLEGTGGFGQPQHF.

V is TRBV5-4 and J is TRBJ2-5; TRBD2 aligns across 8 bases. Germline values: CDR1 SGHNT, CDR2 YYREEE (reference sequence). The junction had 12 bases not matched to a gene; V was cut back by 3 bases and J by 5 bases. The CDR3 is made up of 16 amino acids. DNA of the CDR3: TGTGCCAGCAGCTCCGAGTGGGGTACTAGCGGTGAGACCCAGTACTTC. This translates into CASSSEWGTSGETQYF.

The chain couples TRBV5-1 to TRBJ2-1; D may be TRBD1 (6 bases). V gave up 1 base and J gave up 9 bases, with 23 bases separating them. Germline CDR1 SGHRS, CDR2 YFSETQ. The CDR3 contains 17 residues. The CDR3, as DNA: TGCGCCAGCAGCTTGTTCTCCGGGTCAGGGGCTTGGGTTGAGCAGTTCTTC. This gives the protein CASSLFSGSGAWVEQFF.

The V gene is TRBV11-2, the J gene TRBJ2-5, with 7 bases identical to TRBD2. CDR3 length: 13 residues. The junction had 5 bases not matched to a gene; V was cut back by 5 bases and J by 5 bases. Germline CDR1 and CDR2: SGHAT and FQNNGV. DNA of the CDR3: TGTGCCAGCAGCGAGACTAGCCCCGAGACCCAGTACTTC. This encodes CASSETSPETQYF.

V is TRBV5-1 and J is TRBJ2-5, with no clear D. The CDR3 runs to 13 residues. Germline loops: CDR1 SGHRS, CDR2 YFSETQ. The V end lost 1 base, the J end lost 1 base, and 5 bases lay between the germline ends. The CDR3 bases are TGCGCCAGCAGCTTGACAGCCCAAGAGACCCAGTACTTC. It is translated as CASSLTAQETQYF.

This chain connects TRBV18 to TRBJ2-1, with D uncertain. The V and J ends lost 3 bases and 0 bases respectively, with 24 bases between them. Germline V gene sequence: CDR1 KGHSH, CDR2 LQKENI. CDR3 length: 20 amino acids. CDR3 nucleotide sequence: TGTGCCAGCTCACCTTTCTACGCCGATCCTACCTCGAGCTCCTACAATGAGCAGTTCTTC. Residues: CASSPFYADPTSSSYNEQFF.

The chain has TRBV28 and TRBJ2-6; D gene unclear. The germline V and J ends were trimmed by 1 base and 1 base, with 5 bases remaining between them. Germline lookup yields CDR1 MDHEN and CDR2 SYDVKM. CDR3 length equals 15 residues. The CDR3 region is CASSLSLSGANVLTF. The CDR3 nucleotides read TGTGCCAGCAGTTTATCCCTTTCTGGGGCCAACGTCCTGACTTTC.

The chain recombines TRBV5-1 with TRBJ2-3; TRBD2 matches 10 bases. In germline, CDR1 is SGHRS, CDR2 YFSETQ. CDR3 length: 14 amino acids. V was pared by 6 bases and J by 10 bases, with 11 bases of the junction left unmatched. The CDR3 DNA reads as TGCGCCAGCAACCTAGCGGGAGAAGGTATGGCGCAGTATTTT. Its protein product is CASNLAGEGMAQYF.

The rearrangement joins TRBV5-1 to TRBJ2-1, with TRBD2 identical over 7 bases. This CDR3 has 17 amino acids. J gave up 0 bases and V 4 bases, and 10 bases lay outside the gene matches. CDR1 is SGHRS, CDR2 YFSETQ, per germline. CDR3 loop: CASSPLAAGVSYNEQFF. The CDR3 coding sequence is TGCGCCAGCAGCCCTCTGGCTGCGGGAGTCTCCTACAATGAGCAGTTCTTC.

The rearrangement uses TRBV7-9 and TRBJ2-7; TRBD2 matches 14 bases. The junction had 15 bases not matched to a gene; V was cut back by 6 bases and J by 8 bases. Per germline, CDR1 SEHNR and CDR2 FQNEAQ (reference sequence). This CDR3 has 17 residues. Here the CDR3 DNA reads TGTGCCAGCAGACCGACAGGCCCGGGACTAGCGGGGGACAAGCAGTACTTC. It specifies CASRPTGPGLAGDKQYF. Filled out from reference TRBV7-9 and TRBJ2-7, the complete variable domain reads DTGVSQNPRHKITKRGQNVTFRCDPISEHNRLYWYRQTLGQGPEFLTYFQNEAQLEKSRLLSDRFSAERPKGSFSTLEIQRTEQGDSAMYLCASRPTGPGLAGDKQYFGPGTRLTVT.

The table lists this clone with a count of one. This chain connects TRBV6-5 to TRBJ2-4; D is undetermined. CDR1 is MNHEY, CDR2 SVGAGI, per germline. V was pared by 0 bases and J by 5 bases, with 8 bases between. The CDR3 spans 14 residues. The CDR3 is CASSYSGRQNIQYF. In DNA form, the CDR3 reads TGTGCCAGCAGTTACTCCGGGCGCCAAAACATTCAGTACTTC.

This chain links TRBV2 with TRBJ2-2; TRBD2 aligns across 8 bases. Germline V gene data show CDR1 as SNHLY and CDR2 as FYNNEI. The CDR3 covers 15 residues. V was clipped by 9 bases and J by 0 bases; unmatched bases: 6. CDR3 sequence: CASRREASNTGELFF. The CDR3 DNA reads TGTGCCAGTCGGCGGGAGGCCTCGAACACCGGGGAGCTGTTTTTT. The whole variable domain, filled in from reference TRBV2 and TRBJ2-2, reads EPEVTQTPSHQVTQMGQEVILRCVPISNHLYFYWYRQILGQKVEFLVSFYNNEISEKSEIFDDQFSVERPDGSNFTLKIRSTKLEDSAMYFCASRREASNTGELFFGEGSRLTVL.

The CDR3 bases are TGTGCCAGCAGCTCTCGACTAGAACCCTACGAGCAGTACTTC. Translating it yields CASSSRLEPYEQYF. The V call is TRBV7-4, the J call TRBJ2-7; tentatively, D is TRBD2 (6 bases). Germline CDR1 is SGHVT and CDR2 is SQSDAQ. The CDR3 extends over 14 amino acids. V gave up 4 bases and J gave up 2 bases, with 12 bases separating them.

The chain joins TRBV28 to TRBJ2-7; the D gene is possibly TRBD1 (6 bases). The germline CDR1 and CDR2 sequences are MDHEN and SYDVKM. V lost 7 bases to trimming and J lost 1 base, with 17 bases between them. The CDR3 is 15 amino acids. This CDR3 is CASTPAQTGSYEQYF. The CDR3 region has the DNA TGTGCCAGCACCCCAGCCCAAACAGGGTCCTACGAGCAGTACTTC. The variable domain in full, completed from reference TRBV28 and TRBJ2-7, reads DVKVTQSSRYLVKRTGEKVFLECVQDMDHENMFWYRQDPGLGLRLIYFSYDVKMKEKGDIPEGYSVSREKKERFSLILESASTNQTSMYLCASTPAQTGSYEQYFGPGTRLTVT.

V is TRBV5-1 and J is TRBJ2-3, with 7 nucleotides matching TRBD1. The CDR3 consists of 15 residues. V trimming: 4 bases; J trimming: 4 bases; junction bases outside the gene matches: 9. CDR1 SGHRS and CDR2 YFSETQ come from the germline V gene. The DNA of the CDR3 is TGCGCCAGCAGCGCTACAGGGGCGAGAGCAGATACGCAGTATTTT. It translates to CASSATGARADTQYF.

CDR3 region: CASSVGGAGAYEQYF. CDR3 sequence (DNA): TGTGCCAGCAGCGTAGGGGGAGCGGGAGCCTACGAGCAGTACTTC. The chain recombines TRBV9 with TRBJ2-7, with TRBD2 matching over 8 bases. Germline V gene lookup returns CDR1 SGDLS and CDR2 YYNGEE. J lost 2 bases, V lost 0 bases, and 4 bases had no gene match. The CDR3 is 15 amino acids.

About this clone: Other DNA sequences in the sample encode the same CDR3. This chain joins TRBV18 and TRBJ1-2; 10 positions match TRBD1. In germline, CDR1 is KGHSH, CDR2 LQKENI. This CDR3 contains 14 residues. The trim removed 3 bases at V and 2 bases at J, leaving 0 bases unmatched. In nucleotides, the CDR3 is TGTGCCAGCTCACCGGGACAGGGGAACTATGGCTACACCTTC. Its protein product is CASSPGQGNYGYTF.

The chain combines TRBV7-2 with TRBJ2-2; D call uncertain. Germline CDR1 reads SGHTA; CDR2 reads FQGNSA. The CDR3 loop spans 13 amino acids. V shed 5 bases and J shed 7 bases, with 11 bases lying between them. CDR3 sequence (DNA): TGTGCCAGCAGCCCACTCGGGCACGGGGAGCTGTTTTTT. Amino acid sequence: CASSPLGHGELFF.

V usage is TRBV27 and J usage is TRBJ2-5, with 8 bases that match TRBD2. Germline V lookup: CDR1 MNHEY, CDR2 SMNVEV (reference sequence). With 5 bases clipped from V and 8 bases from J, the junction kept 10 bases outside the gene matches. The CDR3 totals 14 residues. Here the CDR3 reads CASSLGGLESTQYF. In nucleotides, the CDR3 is TGTGCCAGCAGTCTAGGGGGACTAGAATCAACCCAGTACTTC.